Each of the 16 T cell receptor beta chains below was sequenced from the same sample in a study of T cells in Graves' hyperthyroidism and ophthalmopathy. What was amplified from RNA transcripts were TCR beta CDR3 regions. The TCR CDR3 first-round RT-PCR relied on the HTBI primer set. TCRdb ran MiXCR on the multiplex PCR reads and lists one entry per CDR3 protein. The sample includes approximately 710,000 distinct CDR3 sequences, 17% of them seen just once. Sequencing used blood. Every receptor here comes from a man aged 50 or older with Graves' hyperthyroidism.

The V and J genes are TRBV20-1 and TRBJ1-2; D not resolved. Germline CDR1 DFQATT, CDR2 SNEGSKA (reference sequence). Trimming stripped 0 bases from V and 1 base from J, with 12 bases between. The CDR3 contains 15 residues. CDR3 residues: CSARDRYSYNYGYTF. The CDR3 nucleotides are TGCAGTGCTAGAGATCGGTACAGTTATAACTATGGCTACACCTTC.

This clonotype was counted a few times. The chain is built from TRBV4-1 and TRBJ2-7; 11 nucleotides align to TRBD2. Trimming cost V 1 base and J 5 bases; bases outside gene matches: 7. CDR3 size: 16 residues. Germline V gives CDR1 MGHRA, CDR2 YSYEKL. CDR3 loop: CASSQALTSGTDEQYF. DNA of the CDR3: TGCGCCAGCAGCCAAGCCCTGACTAGCGGGACTGACGAGCAGTACTTC.

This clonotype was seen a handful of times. The CDR3 reads CASSYSKLAGFTDTQYF. In DNA, the CDR3 is TGTGCCAGCAGTTACTCGAAACTAGCGGGGTTCACAGATACGCAGTATTTT. The chain links TRBV6-2 or TRBV6-3 to TRBJ2-3; 10 nucleotides line up with TRBD2. CDR1 and CDR2 (germline): MNHEY, SVGEGT. The CDR3 sequence is 17 residues long. Trimming cost V 0 bases and J 2 bases; bases outside gene matches: 5.

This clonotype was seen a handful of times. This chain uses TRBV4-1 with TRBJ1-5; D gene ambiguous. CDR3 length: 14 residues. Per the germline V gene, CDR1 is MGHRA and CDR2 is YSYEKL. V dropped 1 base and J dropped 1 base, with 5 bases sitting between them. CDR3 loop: CASSQVLSNQPQHF. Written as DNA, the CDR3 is TGCGCCAGCAGCCAAGTCCTAAGCAATCAGCCCCAGCATTTT.

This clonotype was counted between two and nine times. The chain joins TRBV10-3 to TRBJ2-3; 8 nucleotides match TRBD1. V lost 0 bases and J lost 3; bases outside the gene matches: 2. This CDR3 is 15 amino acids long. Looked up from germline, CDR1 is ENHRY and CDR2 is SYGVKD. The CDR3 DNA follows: TGTGCCATCAGTGAGTCAGGACAGGGAACAGATACGCAGTATTTT. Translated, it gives CAISESGQGTDTQYF.

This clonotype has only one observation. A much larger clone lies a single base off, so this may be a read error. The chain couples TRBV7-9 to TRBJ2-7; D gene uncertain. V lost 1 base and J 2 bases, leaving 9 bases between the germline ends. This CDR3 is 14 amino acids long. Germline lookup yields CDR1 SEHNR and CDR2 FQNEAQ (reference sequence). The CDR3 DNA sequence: TGTGCCAGCAGCTTAGGACCAGCGCCCTACGAGCAGTACTTC. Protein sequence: CASSLGPAPYEQYF.

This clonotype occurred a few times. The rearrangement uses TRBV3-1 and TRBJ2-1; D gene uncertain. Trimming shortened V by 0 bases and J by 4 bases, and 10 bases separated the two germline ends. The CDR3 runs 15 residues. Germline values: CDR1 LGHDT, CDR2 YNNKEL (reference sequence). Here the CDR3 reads CASSQDGAYYNEQFF. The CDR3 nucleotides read TGTGCCAGCAGCCAAGATGGTGCTTATTACAATGAGCAGTTCTTC.

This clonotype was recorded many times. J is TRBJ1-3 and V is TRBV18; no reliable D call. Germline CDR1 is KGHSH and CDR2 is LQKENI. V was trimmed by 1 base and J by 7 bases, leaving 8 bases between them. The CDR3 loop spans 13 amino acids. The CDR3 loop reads CASSPQSLNTIYF. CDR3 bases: TGTGCCAGCTCACCACAAAGTCTGAACACCATATATTTT.

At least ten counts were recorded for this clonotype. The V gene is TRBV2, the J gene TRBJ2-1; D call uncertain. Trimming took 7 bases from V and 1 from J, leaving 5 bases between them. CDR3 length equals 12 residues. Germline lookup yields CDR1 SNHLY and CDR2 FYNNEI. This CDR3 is CASIRSYNEQFF. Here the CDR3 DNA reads TGTGCCAGCATTAGATCCTACAATGAGCAGTTCTTC.

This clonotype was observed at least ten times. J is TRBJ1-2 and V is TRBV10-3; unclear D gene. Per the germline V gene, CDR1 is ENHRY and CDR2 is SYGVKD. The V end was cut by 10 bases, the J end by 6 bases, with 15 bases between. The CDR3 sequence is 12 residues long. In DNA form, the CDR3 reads TGTGCCACCACCGGAGGGCGGGATGGCTACACCTTC. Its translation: CATTGGRDGYTF.

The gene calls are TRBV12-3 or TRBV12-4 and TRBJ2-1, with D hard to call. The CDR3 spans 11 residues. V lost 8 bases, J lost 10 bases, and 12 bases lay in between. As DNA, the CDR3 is TGTGCCAGCCGGTATACTGACGAGCAGTTCTTC. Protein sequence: CASRYTDEQFF.

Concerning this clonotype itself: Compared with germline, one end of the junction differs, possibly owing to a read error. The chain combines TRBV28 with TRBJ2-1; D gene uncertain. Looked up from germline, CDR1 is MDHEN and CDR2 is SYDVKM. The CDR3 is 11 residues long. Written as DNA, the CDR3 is TGTGCCAGCAGTGGGGTCAATCAGCAGTTCTTC. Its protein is CASSGVNQQFF.

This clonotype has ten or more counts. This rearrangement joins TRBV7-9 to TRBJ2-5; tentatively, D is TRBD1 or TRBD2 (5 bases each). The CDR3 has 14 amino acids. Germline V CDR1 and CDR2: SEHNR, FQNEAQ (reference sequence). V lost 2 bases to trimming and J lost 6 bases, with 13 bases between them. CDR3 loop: CASSLPGGLKTQYF. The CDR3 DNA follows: TGTGCCAGCAGCTTACCTGGGGGTTTAAAGACCCAGTACTTC. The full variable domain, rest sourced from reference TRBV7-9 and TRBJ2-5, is DTGVSQNPRHKITKRGQNVTFRCDPISEHNRLYWYRQTLGQGPEFLTYFQNEAQLEKSRLLSDRFSAERPKGSFSTLEIQRTEQGDSAMYLCASSLPGGLKTQYFGPGTRLLVL.

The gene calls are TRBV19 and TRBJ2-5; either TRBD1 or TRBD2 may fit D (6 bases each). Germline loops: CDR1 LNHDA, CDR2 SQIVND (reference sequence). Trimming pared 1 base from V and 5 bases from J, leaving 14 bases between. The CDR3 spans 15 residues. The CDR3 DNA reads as TGTGCCAGTAGTATAGGGCGGCAGGGGAGGGAGACCCAGTACTTC. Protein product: CASSIGRQGRETQYF.

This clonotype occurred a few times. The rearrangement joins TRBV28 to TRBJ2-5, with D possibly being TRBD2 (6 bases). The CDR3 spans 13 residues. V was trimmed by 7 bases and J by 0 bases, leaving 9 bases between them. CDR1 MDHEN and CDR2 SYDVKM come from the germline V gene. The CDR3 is CASNVADQETQYF. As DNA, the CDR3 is TGTGCCAGCAACGTAGCGGACCAAGAGACCCAGTACTTC. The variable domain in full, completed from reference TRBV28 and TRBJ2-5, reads DVKVTQSSRYLVKRTGEKVFLECVQDMDHENMFWYRQDPGLGLRLIYFSYDVKMKEKGDIPEGYSVSREKKERFSLILESASTNQTSMYLCASNVADQETQYFGPGTRLLVL.

CDR3 bases: TGTGCCAGCAAGGGAGGGACTAATGAAAAACTGTTTTTT. It encodes CASKGGTNEKLFF. This chain uses TRBV3-1 with TRBJ1-4; D remains unclear. Germline lookup yields CDR1 LGHDT and CDR2 YNNKEL (reference sequence). The CDR3 extends over 13 amino acids. Between the trimmed V and J ends, which lost 7 bases and 2 bases, there was a span of 8 bases.